This T cell receptor (beta chain) was identified during a study of T-cell reconstitution after alpha-beta-depleted transplantation in children. There are many counts of this clonotype. Preparation of the TCRbeta library used unique molecular identifiers. TCRdb recomputed calls from the PCR reads with MiXCR, one row per CDR3 protein. The sample carries roughly 610,000 distinct CDR3 sequences, 10% to 13% recorded once. The V segment lost 5 bases and the J segment 1 base; nucleotides outside the gene matches: 7. The germline V gene has CDR1 SGDLS and CDR2 YYNGEE. CDR3 length: 16 residues. This receptor was obtained from a human donor who donated a stem cell graft to a child with acute myeloid leukemia. The sample was PBMCs from the stem cell graft donor, taken from the stem cell graft. The gene calls are TRBV9 and TRBJ2-2; 8 positions agree with TRBD2. The CDR3 DNA reads as TGTGCCAGCAGGTCAACTAGCGGACTGAACACCGGGGAGCTGTTTTTT. Protein product: CASRSTSGLNTGELFF.